The 7 T cell receptor beta chains reported below all come from one sample, sequenced in a study of identical twins. MiXCR, run by TCRdb on the 5' RACE reads, gives a single entry per CDR3 protein. The sample includes around 650,000 distinct CDR3 sequences, about 7% of them seen just once. These data also featured in a second study, about yellow fever vaccine responses in identical twins.

Sample: PBMCs. These receptors came from a woman aged 18-30 years in good health.

As regards this clonotype: Germline and junction disagree at one end, which may indicate a read error. This sequence joins TRBV20-1 and TRBJ2-3; maybe TRBD1 (6 bases). This CDR3 has 17 residues. The germline gives CDR1 DFQATT, CDR2 SNEGSKA (reference sequence). CDR3 DNA sequence: TGCTGTGCTAGAGATCCCAGGGGCGTTTTCTTTACAGATACGCAGTATTTT. This encodes CCARDPRGVFFTDTQYF.

This clonotype appeared many times. The V and J genes are TRBV24-1 and TRBJ2-7; no definite D call. The ends were cut back, 4 bases at V and 5 bases at J, with 11 bases in the middle. The CDR3 is 13 residues long. Germline V gives CDR1 KGHDR, CDR2 SFDVKD. The CDR3 spells CATSDGPRHEQYF. CDR3 DNA: TGTGCCACCAGTGACGGGCCTCGTCACGAGCAGTACTTC.

This chain uses TRBV15 with TRBJ1-2; no clear D gene. V lost 0 bases and J 4 bases, leaving 9 bases between the germline ends. Germline V lookup: CDR1 LNHNV, CDR2 YYDKDF (reference sequence). The CDR3 contains 14 residues. For the CDR3, the DNA is TGTGCCACCAGCAGAGATGGGAACCCCTATGGCTACACCTTC. Its translation: CATSRDGNPYGYTF.

This clonotype has more than one count but fewer than ten. The chain recombines TRBV5-5 with TRBJ1-4, with unresolved D. Germline values: CDR1 SGHKS, CDR2 YYEKEE (reference sequence). The ends were cut back, 4 bases at V and 0 bases at J, with 4 bases in the middle. The CDR3 contains 13 residues. The CDR3 region is CASSRPTNEKLFF. The CDR3 region has the DNA TGTGCCAGCAGCCGCCCAACTAATGAAAAACTGTTTTTT.

This clonotype turned up a few times. The chain has TRBV3-1 and TRBJ2-3, with D perhaps matching TRBD2 (6 bases). This CDR3 spans 16 amino acids. Trimming cost V 0 bases and J 6 bases, with 16 bases left between them. Germline V lookup: CDR1 LGHDT, CDR2 YNNKEL (reference sequence). CDR3 loop: CASSQDVSFGGDTQYF. In DNA form, the CDR3 reads TGTGCCAGCAGCCAAGATGTGTCTTTCGGGGGTGATACGCAGTATTTT.

This clonotype was recorded a few times. This chain uses TRBV2 with TRBJ2-7, with TRBD1 identical over 8 bases. Germline V gene sequence: CDR1 SNHLY, CDR2 FYNNEI. The CDR3 consists of 14 residues. The junction had 4 bases not matched to a gene; V was cut back by 3 bases and J by 3 bases. The CDR3 DNA is TGTGCCAGCAGTGAGCACAGGGGGTTCTACGAGCAGTACTTC. It translates to CASSEHRGFYEQYF.

This sequence joins TRBV5-1 and TRBJ2-7; D unresolved. This CDR3 region has 12 residues. Germline V gives CDR1 SGHRS, CDR2 YFSETQ. V dropped 5 bases and J dropped 6 bases, with 12 bases sitting between them. CDR3 sequence: CASSIGGCEQYF. CDR3 bases: TGCGCCAGCAGTATCGGCGGCTGCGAGCAGTACTTC.